One and the same sample provided the 28 T cell receptor beta chains below, sequenced in a study of blood T cell repertoires in COVID-19. The repertoire was sequenced with immunoSEQ multiplex PCR; TCRdb's copy has only in-frame clones and lacks some. The data contain roughly 180,000 clones, 94% of them seen just once; the ten biggest clones take up 0.76%. Input material: peripheral blood. These receptors were collected from a man aged 25 to 40 with COVID-19, enrolled during active disease.

CDR3: CASSLGTQGAKAFF. In DNA, the CDR3 is TGTGCCAGCAGCTTAGGAACGCAGGGGGCGAAGGCTTTCTTT. The chain carries TRBV11-1 and TRBJ1-1, with 8 bases that match TRBD1. V lost 1 base and J lost 11; bases outside the gene matches: 9. This CDR3 is 14 amino acids long. The germline gives CDR1 SGHAT, CDR2 FQDESV (reference sequence).

This clone was observed a few times. The V and J genes are TRBV5-1 and TRBJ2-7; 10 positions agree with TRBD1. This CDR3 is built from 15 residues. Germline CDR1 SGHRS, CDR2 YFSETQ. The junction had 7 bases not matched to a gene; V was cut back by 3 bases and J by 4 bases. The CDR3 coding sequence is TGCGCCAGCAGCTCGGGACAGGGGTACGAATACGAGCAGTACTTC. Translating it yields CASSSGQGYEYEQYF.

This chain uses TRBV18 with TRBJ1-6, with D unresolved. This CDR3 has 17 residues. The germline V and J ends were trimmed by 3 bases and 0 bases, with 12 bases remaining between them. In germline, CDR1 is KGHSH, CDR2 LQKENI. CDR3 amino acids: CASSPADRSSYNSPLHF. In nucleotides, the CDR3 is TGTGCCAGCTCACCGGCAGATCGAAGCTCCTATAATTCACCCCTCCACTTT.

Turning to this clone: Other DNA sequences in the sample encode the same CDR3. This chain uses TRBV5-1 with TRBJ1-2; tentative D call: TRBD1 (5 bases). Germline V gene lookup returns CDR1 SGHRS and CDR2 YFSETQ. The CDR3 consists of 13 residues. Trimming shortened V by 4 bases and J by 2 bases, and 9 bases separated the two germline ends. CDR3 sequence (DNA): TGCGCCAGCAGCCTCAAGGGGAACTATGGCTACACCTTC. Protein product: CASSLKGNYGYTF.

The chain joins TRBV9 to TRBJ2-7, with a weak D call TRBD2 (5 bases). In germline, CDR1 is SGDLS, CDR2 YYNGEE. The CDR3 runs 14 residues. Trimming removed 3 bases at V and 0 bases at J, with 10 bases between. CDR3 coding DNA: TGTGCCAGCAGCGCGGGGAGTAGCTCCTACGAGCAGTACTTC. Translation: CASSAGSSSYEQYF. Full variable domain (remainder filled in from reference TRBV9 and TRBJ2-7): DSGVTQTPKHLITATGQRVTLRCSPRSGDLSVYWYQQSLDQGLQFLIQYYNGEERAKGNILERFSAQQFPDLHSELNLSSLELGDSALYFCASSAGSSSYEQYFGPGTRLTVT.

This clone was seen once. This chain uses TRBV19 with TRBJ1-5, with a possible D match to TRBD1 (5 bases). Germline CDR1 is LNHDA and CDR2 is SQIVND (reference sequence). The CDR3 runs to 13 residues. V lost 5 bases and J lost 3, with 8 bases in between. Here the CDR3 reads CASSSGFNQPQHF. DNA for the CDR3: TGTGCCAGTAGTTCAGGGTTCAATCAGCCCCAGCATTTT.

The CDR3 here is CARLAGGQGQHEQYF. The CDR3 nucleotides are TGTGCCAGACTTGCCGGGGGACAGGGTCAGCACGAGCAGTACTTC. The V gene is TRBV19, the J gene TRBJ2-7, with 9 bases lining up with TRBD1. The length of the CDR3 is 15 residues. V lost 9 bases to trimming and J lost 5 bases; unmatched junction nucleotides: 14. Looked up from germline, CDR1 is LNHDA and CDR2 is SQIVND (reference sequence).

The chain uses TRBV11-3 and TRBJ2-7, with TRBD1 identical over 7 bases. Looked up from germline, CDR1 is SGHNT and CDR2 is YENEEA. Unmatched junction bases numbered 7, after V lost 4 bases and J lost 1 base. The length of the CDR3 is 15 residues. The CDR3 region has the DNA TGTGCCAGCAGCTCCGGACAGGTCCCTTCCTACGAGCAGTACTTC. It yields the protein CASSSGQVPSYEQYF.

The V and J genes are TRBV30 and TRBJ1-2, with a tentative D call TRBD1 (6 bases). CDR1 is GTSNPN and CDR2 is SVGIG in the germline V gene (reference sequence). V dropped 4 bases and J dropped 3 bases, with 21 bases sitting between them. This CDR3 is 16 amino acids long. CDR3 bases: TGTGCCTGGACTGGGGGGGCCTTGACGGGGGACTATGGCTACACCTTC. It encodes CAWTGGALTGDYGYTF.

This chain joins TRBV6-5 and TRBJ1-1, with 7 bases fitting TRBD1. V shed 10 bases, J shed 1 base, and the junction held 9 bases outside the gene matches. CDR1 is MNHEY, CDR2 SVGAGI, per germline. The length of the CDR3 is 14 residues. The CDR3 reads CATTVGQANTEAFF. The CDR3, as DNA: TGTGCCACCACAGTAGGACAGGCGAACACTGAAGCTTTCTTT.

The rearrangement joins TRBV29-1 to TRBJ2-7; 9 nucleotides match TRBD1. V lost 5 bases and J lost 2; bases outside the gene matches: 4. This CDR3 comprises 13 residues. Per germline, CDR1 SQVTM and CDR2 ANQGSEA. CDR3 DNA sequence: TGCAGCGTTACGGGACAGGGAGCCTACGAGCAGTACTTC. Translating gives CSVTGQGAYEQYF.

The V and J genes are TRBV7-7 and TRBJ2-5; 9 nucleotides match TRBD1. CDR1 is SSHAT, CDR2 FNYEAQ, per germline (reference sequence). This CDR3 is 15 amino acids long. With V trimmed by 4 bases and J by 1 base, 4 bases remained unmatched. CDR3 in amino acids: CASSSGQGVQETQYF. CDR3 nucleotide sequence: TGTGCCAGCAGCTCGGGACAGGGTGTCCAAGAGACCCAGTACTTC.

This chain joins TRBV10-3 and TRBJ2-3, with 11 bases identical to TRBD2. V shed 5 bases, J shed 2 bases, and the junction held 15 bases outside the gene matches. The CDR3 loop spans 19 amino acids. Germline V gene data show CDR1 as ENHRY and CDR2 as SYGVKD. CDR3 region: CAISTQRGTSGAFTDTQYF. The CDR3 DNA follows: TGTGCCATCAGTACACAACGGGGGACTAGCGGTGCCTTCACAGATACGCAGTATTTT.

The chain links TRBV9 to TRBJ2-3, with D tentatively TRBD1 (5 bases). This CDR3 contains 13 residues. The V end lost 1 base, the J end lost 3 bases, and 6 bases lay between the germline ends. Germline assignment: CDR1 SGDLS and CDR2 YYNGEE. CDR3 loop: CASSVKGTDTQYF. The CDR3 nucleotides read TGTGCCAGCAGCGTAAAGGGGACAGATACGCAGTATTTT.

The rearrangement links TRBV7-6 to TRBJ1-6, with a possible D match to TRBD1 (5 bases). Deletions cut 1 base from V and 7 bases from J, with 14 bases between. CDR3 size: 16 residues. In germline, CDR1 is SGHVS, CDR2 FNYEAQ. The CDR3 sequence is CASSLEGRGANSPLHF. The CDR3 DNA sequence: TGTGCCAGCAGCTTAGAGGGGAGGGGCGCCAATTCACCCCTCCACTTT.

Only a few counts were recorded for this clone. This sequence joins TRBV21-1 and TRBJ1-1. TRBV21-1 is deemed a pseudogene. The CDR3 totals 15 residues. In nucleotides, the CDR3 is TGTGCCAGCAGCAAAGATGCGGGGGCGGGCACTGAAGCTTTCTTT. It encodes CASSKDAGAGTEAFF.

The table lists this clone with a few counts. This sequence joins TRBV13 and TRBJ1-2; possible D gene TRBD1, 5 bases. The CDR3 totals 16 residues. Trimming removed 8 bases from V and 3 bases from J, with 22 bases in between. The V gene's germline CDR1 is PRHDT and CDR2 FYEKMQ (reference sequence). The CDR3 protein is CASEKVLKGKDYGYTF. CDR3 DNA sequence: TGTGCCAGCGAGAAGGTGCTAAAGGGGAAGGACTATGGCTACACCTTC. The entire variable domain, with the rest obtained from reference TRBV13 and TRBJ1-2, is as follows: AAGVIQSPRHLIKEKRETATLKCYPIPRHDTVYWYQQGPGQDPQFLISFYEKMQSDKGSIPDRFSAQQFSDYHSELNMSSLELGDSALYFCASEKVLKGKDYGYTFGSGTRLTVV.

The genes are TRBV9 and TRBJ1-5; 7 nucleotides agree with TRBD1. V shed 0 bases, J shed 1 base, and the junction held 10 bases outside the gene matches. CDR3 size: 18 residues. Germline CDR1 SGDLS, CDR2 YYNGEE. The CDR3 sequence: CASSVVKGARGSNQPQHF. CDR3 DNA sequence: TGTGCCAGCAGCGTAGTAAAGGGGGCGAGGGGGAGCAATCAGCCCCAGCATTTT.

CDR3 in amino acids: CASSLVGLANEQFF. CDR3 bases: TGTGCCAGCAGCTTAGTTGGCCTTGCCAATGAGCAGTTCTTC. The J gene is TRBJ2-1, the V gene TRBV11-2; no clear D gene. Trimming removed 1 base at V and 6 bases at J, with 10 bases between. CDR1 and CDR2 from the germline V gene are SGHAT and FQNNGV. The CDR3 runs to 14 residues.

This chain joins TRBV18 and TRBJ1-2; no reliable D call. V was shortened by 4 bases and J by 0 bases, with 6 bases between the two germline ends. The CDR3 spans 13 residues. Looked up from germline, CDR1 is KGHSH and CDR2 is LQKENI. The CDR3 region is CASSLLANYGYTF. As DNA, the CDR3 is TGTGCCAGCTCACTCCTAGCTAACTATGGCTACACCTTC.

The V and J genes are TRBV29-1 and TRBJ1-2; tentative D call: TRBD1 (5 bases). Trimming removed 5 bases from V and 0 bases from J, with 13 bases in between. This CDR3 spans 14 amino acids. Germline V gene data show CDR1 as SQVTM and CDR2 as ANQGSEA. CDR3 sequence: CSVYGGSANYGYTF. The CDR3 DNA reads TGCAGCGTTTACGGGGGAAGCGCTAACTATGGCTACACCTTC.

The gene calls are TRBV19 and TRBJ2-5; 12 positions match TRBD2. CDR3 length: 16 amino acids. V was clipped by 1 base and J by 6 bases; unmatched bases: 6. Germline loops: CDR1 LNHDA, CDR2 SQIVND (reference sequence). DNA of the CDR3: TGTGCCAGTAGTATAGCTAGCGGGGGGGCCGCGCAGACCCAGTACTTC. Translation gives CASSIASGGAAQTQYF.

The V and J genes are TRBV7-9 and TRBJ1-5; D remains unclear. Deletions cut 1 base from V and 11 bases from J, with 15 bases between. This CDR3 has 14 residues. The V gene's germline CDR1 is SEHNR and CDR2 FQNEAQ (reference sequence). The CDR3 region has the DNA TGTGCCAGCAGCTTAGAACAGCAATCAGCGGCCCAGCATTTT. It specifies CASSLEQQSAAQHF. The full variable domain, with the rest looked up from reference TRBV7-9 and TRBJ1-5, is DTGVSQNPRHKITKRGQNVTFRCDPISEHNRLYWYRQTLGQGPEFLTYFQNEAQLEKSRLLSDRFSAERPKGSFSTLEIQRTEQGDSAMYLCASSLEQQSAAQHFGDGTRLSIL.

The chain uses TRBV6-6 and TRBJ1-1; 8 bases are a match to TRBD1. Germline trimming cut 6 bases from V and 6 bases from J; bases unmatched to any gene: 9. Germline CDR1 MNHNY, CDR2 SVGAGI (reference sequence). This CDR3 contains 14 residues. The CDR3 DNA is TGTGCCAGCAGCCCCCCAGGGGGCGACGCTGAAGCTTTCTTT. Protein sequence: CASSPPGGDAEAFF.

V is TRBV13 and J is TRBJ2-5; 9 bases align to TRBD1. This CDR3 has 15 amino acids. Germline V gene lookup returns CDR1 PRHDT and CDR2 FYEKMQ (reference sequence). Germline trimming cut 5 bases from V and 3 bases from J; bases unmatched to any gene: 7. The CDR3 DNA is TGTGCCAGCAGCCCTCCGGACAGGGGCGAAGAGACCCAGTACTTC. This translates into CASSPPDRGEETQYF.

The rearrangement links TRBV2 to TRBJ2-7; 11 positions match TRBD1. Germline V gene lookup returns CDR1 SNHLY and CDR2 FYNNEI. This CDR3 has 14 residues. With V trimmed by 7 bases and J by 6 bases, 8 bases remained unmatched. The CDR3: CASNMDRGQFEQYF. CDR3 nucleotides: TGTGCCAGCAATATGGACAGGGGGCAGTTCGAGCAGTACTTC.

V and J are TRBV7-2 and TRBJ2-3; tentatively, D is TRBD2 (7 bases). Germline-derived CDR1 and CDR2 are SGHTA and FQGNSA. This CDR3 contains 15 residues. The V end was cut by 0 bases, the J end by 3 bases, with 10 bases between. CDR3 residues: CASSLAGGRTDTQYF. CDR3 in DNA: TGTGCCAGCAGCTTAGCGGGGGGGCGTACAGATACGCAGTATTTT.

V is TRBV20-1 and J is TRBJ1-2; TRBD1 matches at 8 bases. Losses at the gene ends were 3 bases for V and 0 bases for J; bases not matched to a gene: 12. This CDR3 is 17 amino acids long. Per germline, CDR1 DFQATT and CDR2 SNEGSKA (reference sequence). For the CDR3, the DNA is TGCAGTGCTAGTTCAGCAGGGGGCTGGGCTTCTAACTATGGCTACACCTTC. Its translation: CSASSAGGWASNYGYTF.